The next 17 T cell receptor beta chains were all read from a single sample in a study of shared clonotypes between healthy human individuals (dated by TCRdb to 2019 to 2021). The protocol used for the library was the immunoSEQ multiplex PCR assay. The immuneACCESS repertoire file appears here via TCRdb, limited to in-frame rearrangements. These files lack a portion of the clones; in checked studies, under half of the deficit traces to unresolved V genes, and the cause of the others is not known. The sample data list 550,000 to 850,000 clones, and over 55% of these were observed just once. The ten biggest clones cover under 2% of the sample. Sequenced input: memory CD4+ T cells sorted from blood. The sample's cell subset or site label, decoded: CD45RA-negative fraction. These receptors were taken from a woman aged 30 to 39 in good health.

The chain uses TRBV28 and TRBJ2-7, with D unclear. V was clipped by 7 bases and J by 6 bases, with 13 bases between them. The CDR3 loop spans 12 amino acids. Germline loops: CDR1 MDHEN, CDR2 SYDVKM. The CDR3 reads CASIGPSSEQYF. CDR3 bases: TGTGCCAGCATCGGACCGTCGAGCGAGCAGTACTTC.

The chain is built from TRBV2 and TRBJ1-6; unclear D gene. Germline CDR1 SNHLY, CDR2 FYNNEI. V lost 7 bases to trimming and J lost 7 bases, with 14 bases between them. The CDR3 loop spans 14 amino acids. The DNA of the CDR3 is TGTGCCAGCATAGGAGACGGCTGGAATTCACCCCTCCACTTT. Its translation: CASIGDGWNSPLHF.

V and J are TRBV6-6 and TRBJ1-2; 10 nucleotides agree with TRBD1. The CDR3 is made up of 14 amino acids. V shed 6 bases and J 8 bases; nucleotides not matched to a gene: 9. Germline loops: CDR1 MNHNY, CDR2 SVGAGI (reference sequence). The CDR3 spells CASSRQGAEGGYTF. CDR3 DNA: TGTGCCAGCAGCCGACAGGGGGCGGAGGGGGGCTACACCTTC.

The chain carries TRBV28 and TRBJ1-1; no definite D call. Germline V gene lookup returns CDR1 MDHEN and CDR2 SYDVKM. This CDR3 comprises 13 residues. V was trimmed by 7 bases and J by 9 bases, leaving 18 bases between them. In DNA form, the CDR3 reads TGTGCCAGCACCCAAGCTGGGCGTGAACAAGCTTTCTTT. It codes for CASTQAGREQAFF.

The rearrangement uses TRBV19 and TRBJ1-3; D may be TRBD1 (5 bases). V lost 3 bases and J lost 8, with 20 bases in between. Germline CDR1 LNHDA, CDR2 SQIVND (reference sequence). The CDR3 runs to 16 residues. DNA of the CDR3: TGTGCCAGTAGTATCGCCACCGGGGCCCCGTGGGACACCATATATTTT. Amino acids: CASSIATGAPWDTIYF.

The chain couples TRBV5-1 to TRBJ2-3, with D unclear. The germline gives CDR1 SGHRS, CDR2 YFSETQ. Trimming took 0 bases from V and 4 from J, leaving 6 bases between them. The CDR3 contains 13 residues. The CDR3 DNA is TGCGCCAGCAGCTTGGTTAGTCCAGATACGCAGTATTTT. It specifies CASSLVSPDTQYF.

This chain joins TRBV13 and TRBJ2-3; TRBD2 agrees at 7 bases. The germline CDR1 and CDR2 sequences are PRHDT and FYEKMQ (reference sequence). The CDR3 has 16 amino acids. With 5 bases clipped from V and 4 bases from J, the junction kept 12 bases outside the gene matches. The CDR3 bases are TGTGCCAGCAGCCTTCAGGACTGGCGGGGGTCAGATACGCAGTATTTT. This translates into CASSLQDWRGSDTQYF.

The chain links TRBV19 to TRBJ2-7; maybe TRBD2 (6 bases). Germline V lookup: CDR1 LNHDA, CDR2 SQIVND (reference sequence). V lost 3 bases and J 4 bases, leaving 16 bases between the germline ends. The CDR3 has 15 residues. The CDR3 nucleotides are TGTGCCAGTAGTATTACGGGGGACCCTCTGTACGAGCAGTACTTC. Translation: CASSITGDPLYEQYF.

The gene calls are TRBV9 and TRBJ2-6, with no clear D. V was pared by 0 bases and J by 1 base, with 5 bases between. Germline V lookup: CDR1 SGDLS, CDR2 YYNGEE. The CDR3 is made up of 15 amino acids. The CDR3 coding sequence is TGTGCCAGCAGCGTAGTTTCATCTGGGGCCAACGTCCTGACTTTC. Translated, it gives CASSVVSSGANVLTF.

The genes are TRBV6-5 and TRBJ1-1; possible D gene TRBD1, 5 bases. The CDR3 spans 14 residues. Germline V gene lookup returns CDR1 MNHEY and CDR2 SVGAGI. Trimming removed 6 bases at V and 7 bases at J, with 18 bases between. CDR3 in DNA: TGTGCCAGCAGCGACACAGGCTGGCGGAATGAAGCTTTCTTT. It yields the protein CASSDTGWRNEAFF.

This clone was observed many times. The chain couples TRBV11-2 to TRBJ2-3; D might be TRBD2 (6 bases). The V gene lost 2 bases and the J gene lost 8 bases, with 14 bases spanning the gap. The CDR3 totals 14 residues. The germline CDR1 and CDR2 sequences are SGHAT and FQNNGV. The CDR3: CASSLLRAGGTQYF. The DNA of the CDR3 is TGTGCCAGCAGCTTACTCAGGGCCGGGGGTACGCAGTATTTT.

DNA for the CDR3: TGTGCCAGCAGCTTACCTACCGGGACTAGCGGGAGAAATTACCTCAATGAGCAGTTCTTC. Amino acids: CASSLPTGTSGRNYLNEQFF. The rearrangement links TRBV5-8 to TRBJ2-1; 14 bases agree with TRBD2. V shed 2 bases and J 6 bases; nucleotides not matched to a gene: 16. The CDR3 covers 20 residues. Germline lookup yields CDR1 SGHTS and CDR2 YDEGEE.

There are many counts of this clone. V is TRBV19 and J is TRBJ2-4, with D perhaps being TRBD1 or TRBD2 (5 bases each). Germline CDR1 and CDR2: LNHDA and SQIVND (reference sequence). This CDR3 region has 15 residues. V was clipped by 3 bases and J by 6 bases, with 15 bases between them. The CDR3 region has the DNA TGTGCCAGTAGTATGAAAGGGACGGCGCTAAACATTCAGTACTTC. Its translation is CASSMKGTALNIQYF. Together with reference TRBV19 and TRBJ2-4, the CDR3 gives the full variable domain: DGGITQSPKYLFRKEGQNVTLSCEQNLNHDAMYWYRQDPGQGLRLIYYSQIVNDFQKGDIAEGYSVSREKKESFPLTVTSAQKNPTAFYLCASSMKGTALNIQYFGAGTRLSVL.

The table lists this clone with a count of one. The chain has TRBV6-5 and TRBJ2-1, with 14 bases matching TRBD2. Germline assignment: CDR1 MNHEY and CDR2 SVGAGI. The junction had 7 bases not matched to a gene; V was cut back by 6 bases and J by 9 bases. The CDR3 covers 15 residues. CDR3 residues: CASSQGLAGVGEQFF. Written as DNA, the CDR3 is TGTGCCAGCAGCCAGGGACTAGCGGGAGTGGGTGAGCAGTTCTTC.

The rearrangement uses TRBV10-3 and TRBJ2-5, with TRBD1 matching over 9 bases. Germline CDR1 ENHRY, CDR2 SYGVKD. V was pared by 9 bases and J by 3 bases, with 11 bases of the junction left unmatched. The CDR3 length is 15 residues. DNA of the CDR3: TGTGCCATGAATCCGGGACAGGGCCATGAAGAGACCCAGTACTTC. This sequence encodes CAMNPGQGHEETQYF.

This sequence joins TRBV29-1 and TRBJ2-7; 7 bases match TRBD2. Germline loops: CDR1 SQVTM, CDR2 ANQGSEA. The V segment lost 4 bases and the J segment 6 bases; nucleotides outside the gene matches: 3. The CDR3 runs to 11 residues. The CDR3 DNA sequence: TGCAGCGTTGGGACTAGGGGCGAGCAGTACTTC. As protein: CSVGTRGEQYF.

This clone has only a few counts. This same CDR3 is encoded by further DNA sequences in the sample. V usage is TRBV18 and J usage is TRBJ1-1; TRBD1 matches at 9 bases. Trimming took 1 base from V and 3 from J; bases not matched to a gene: 0. This CDR3 comprises 14 residues. The germline CDR1 and CDR2 sequences are KGHSH and LQKENI. The CDR3 spells CASSPRTGDTEAFF. CDR3 in DNA: TGTGCCAGCTCACCACGGACAGGGGACACTGAAGCTTTCTTT.